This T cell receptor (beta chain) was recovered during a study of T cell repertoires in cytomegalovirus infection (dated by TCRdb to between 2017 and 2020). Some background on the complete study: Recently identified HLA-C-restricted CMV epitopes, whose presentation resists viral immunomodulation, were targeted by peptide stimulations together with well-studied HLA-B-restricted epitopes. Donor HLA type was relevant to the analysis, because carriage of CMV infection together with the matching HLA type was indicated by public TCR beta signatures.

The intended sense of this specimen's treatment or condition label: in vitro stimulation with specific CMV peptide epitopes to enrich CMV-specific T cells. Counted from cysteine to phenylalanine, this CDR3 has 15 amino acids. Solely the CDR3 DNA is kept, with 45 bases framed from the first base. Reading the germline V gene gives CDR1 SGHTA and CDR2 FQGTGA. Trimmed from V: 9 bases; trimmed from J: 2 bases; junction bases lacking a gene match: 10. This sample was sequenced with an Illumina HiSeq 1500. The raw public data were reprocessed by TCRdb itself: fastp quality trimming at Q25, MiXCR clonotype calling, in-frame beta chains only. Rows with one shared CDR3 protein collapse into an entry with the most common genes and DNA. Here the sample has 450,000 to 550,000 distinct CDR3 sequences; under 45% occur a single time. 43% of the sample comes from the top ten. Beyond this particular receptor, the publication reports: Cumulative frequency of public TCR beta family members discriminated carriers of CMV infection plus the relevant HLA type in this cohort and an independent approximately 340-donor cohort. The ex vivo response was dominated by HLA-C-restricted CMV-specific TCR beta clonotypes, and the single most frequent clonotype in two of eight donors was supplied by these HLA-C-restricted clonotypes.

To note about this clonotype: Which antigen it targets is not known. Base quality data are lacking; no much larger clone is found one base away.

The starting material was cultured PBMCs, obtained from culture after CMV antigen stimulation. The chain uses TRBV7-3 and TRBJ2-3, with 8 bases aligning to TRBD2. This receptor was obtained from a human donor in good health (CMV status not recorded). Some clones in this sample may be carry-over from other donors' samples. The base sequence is TGTGCCAGTCGGTCCGGGACTAGTCTCACAGATACGCAGTATTTT. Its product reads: CASRSGTSLTDTQYF.